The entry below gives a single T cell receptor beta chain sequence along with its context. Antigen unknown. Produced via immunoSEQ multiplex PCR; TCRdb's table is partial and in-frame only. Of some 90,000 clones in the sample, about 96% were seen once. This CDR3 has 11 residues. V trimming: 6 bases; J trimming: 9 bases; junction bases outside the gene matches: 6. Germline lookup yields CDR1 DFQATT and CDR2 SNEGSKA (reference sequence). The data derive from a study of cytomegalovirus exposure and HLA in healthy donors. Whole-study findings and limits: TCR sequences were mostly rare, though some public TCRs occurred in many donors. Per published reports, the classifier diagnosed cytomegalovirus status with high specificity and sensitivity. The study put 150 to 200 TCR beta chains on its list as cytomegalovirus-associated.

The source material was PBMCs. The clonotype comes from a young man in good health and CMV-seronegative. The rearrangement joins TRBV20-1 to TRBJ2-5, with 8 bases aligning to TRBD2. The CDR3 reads CSAITGGAQYF. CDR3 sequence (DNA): TGCAGTGCCATCACGGGGGGGGCCCAGTACTTC.